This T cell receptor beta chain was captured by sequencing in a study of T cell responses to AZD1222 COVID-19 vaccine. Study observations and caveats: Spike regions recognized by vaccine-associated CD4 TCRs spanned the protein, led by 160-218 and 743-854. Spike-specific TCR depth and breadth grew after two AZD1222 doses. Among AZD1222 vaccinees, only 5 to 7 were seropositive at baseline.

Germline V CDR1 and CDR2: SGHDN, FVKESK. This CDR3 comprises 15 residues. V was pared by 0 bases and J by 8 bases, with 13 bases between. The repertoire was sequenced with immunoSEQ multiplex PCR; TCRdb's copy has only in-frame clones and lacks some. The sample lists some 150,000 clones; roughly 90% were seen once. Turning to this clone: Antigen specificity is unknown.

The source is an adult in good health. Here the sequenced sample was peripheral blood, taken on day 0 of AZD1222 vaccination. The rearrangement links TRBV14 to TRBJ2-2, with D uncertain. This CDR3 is CASSQDSLASGELFF. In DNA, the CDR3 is TGTGCCAGCAGCCAAGACTCGTTGGCGTCGGGGGAGCTGTTTTTT.